This T cell receptor (beta chain) was observed in a study of STAT5B mutations in CD4+ large granular lymphocyte leukemia. Study results and limitations: The CD4+ versus CD8+ T-LGLL clonality difference may reflect limited sample size.

With regard to this clone: Its specificity is unknown.

CDR3 length equals 14 residues. In germline, CDR1 is ENHRY, CDR2 SYGVKD. With 6 bases removed from V and 1 base from J, the gap between germline ends came to 12 bases. The assay was run at survey level. Here immunoSEQ multiplex PCR was the method, and the copy in TCRdb shows in-frame clones only, minus some. The repertoire holds approximately 32,000 clones, with about 70% as singletons. Sequencing was done on a sample of CD4+ T cells from blood buffy coats. This sequence originates from a human donor in good health. The chain is built from TRBV10-3 and TRBJ1-1, with D possibly being TRBD1 (5 bases). CDR3 in DNA: TGTGCCATCAGGTGGGGCCCGGGGAACACTGAAGCTTTCTTT. Its translation: CAIRWGPGNTEAFF.